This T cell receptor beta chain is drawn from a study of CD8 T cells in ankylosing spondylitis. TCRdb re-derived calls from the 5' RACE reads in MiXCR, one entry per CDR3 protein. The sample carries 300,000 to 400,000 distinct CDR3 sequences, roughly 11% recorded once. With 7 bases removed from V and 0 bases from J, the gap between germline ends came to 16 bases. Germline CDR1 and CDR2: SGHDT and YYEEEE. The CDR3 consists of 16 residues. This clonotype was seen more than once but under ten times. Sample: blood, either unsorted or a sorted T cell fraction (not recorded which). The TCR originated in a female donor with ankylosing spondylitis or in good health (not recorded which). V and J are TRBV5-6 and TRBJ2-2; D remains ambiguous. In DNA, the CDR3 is TGTGCCAGCTGTCACCAGGAGTCTCCGAACACCGGGGAGCTGTTTTTT. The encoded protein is CASCHQESPNTGELFF. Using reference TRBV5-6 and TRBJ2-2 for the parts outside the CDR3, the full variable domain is DAGVTQSPTHLIKTRGQQVTLRCSPKSGHDTVSWYQQALGQGPQFIFQYYEEEERQRGNFPDRFSGHQFPNYSSELNVNALLLGDSALYLCASCHQESPNTGELFFGEGSRLTVL.